The sequence of this T cell receptor beta chain was determined in a study of blood T cell repertoires in COVID-19. The overall study: Italy, Spain and the United States were the sources of the convalescent and acute COVID-19 samples.

The germline V gene has CDR1 SGHTA and CDR2 FQGTGA. This CDR3 comprises 16 residues. The V end lost 6 bases, the J end lost 1 base, and 18 bases lay between the germline ends. Original handling: Reference gene primer amplification gave estimated nucleated cell counts. Sequencing was performed with immunoSEQ multiplex PCR; in TCRdb, only in-frame clones are kept and a portion is missing. V and J calls and clone size are those listed in that table; D and trimming were worked out from the DNA. This table holds more than 200,000 clones, 84% found once. Sequencing input: peripheral blood. V gene TRBV7-3 combines with J gene TRBJ1-1; TRBD1 is a possible D gene (5 bases). This clonotype was obtained from a man in his 60s with acute or convalescent COVID-19. The CDR3 loop reads CASSLFGPDRNTEAFF. Here the CDR3 DNA reads TGTGCCAGCAGTCTCTTCGGACCCGACAGGAACACTGAAGCTTTCTTT.